The clone carrying this T cell receptor beta chain was seen repeatedly, ten times or more. What it recognizes is unknown. These data come from a study of CD8 T cells in ankylosing spondylitis. Scientists made TCR beta libraries using quantitative 5'-RACE with molecular barcodes. TCRdb independently ran MiXCR on the 5' RACE reads; one entry per CDR3 protein. The repertoire holds hundreds of thousands of distinct CDR3 sequences, with 32% as singletons. The CDR3 covers 12 residues. V dropped 4 bases and J dropped 3 bases, with 10 bases sitting between them. Germline CDR1 is SQVTM and CDR2 is ANQGSEA. Findings of the study overall: A TCR beta motif made of 7 to 9 highly homologous variants seemed typical of ankylosing spondylitis blood. Reportedly, significant enrichment of disease-linked clones occurred in matched ankylosing spondylitis synovial fluid.

Sequenced input: blood, either unsorted or a sorted T cell fraction (not recorded which). This receptor was identified in a male donor with ankylosing spondylitis or in good health (not recorded which). The chain recombines TRBV29-1 with TRBJ2-7, with a possible D match to TRBD1 (6 bases). The CDR3 DNA follows: TGCAGCGTTGGAGGGGGATTCTACGAGCAGTACTTC. This translates into CSVGGGFYEQYF.